This T cell receptor (beta chain) was recovered during a study of cytomegalovirus exposure and HLA in healthy donors. Study in general: HLA-typed donors were the source of about 85 million unique TCRs held in an early data release. Findings of the study overall: Some public TCRs appeared in many individuals, while most sequences were rare.

In its sample, this clone ranks as medium-sized. What it binds is not known. The CDR3 consists of 14 residues. Germline V lookup: CDR1 SGHNT, CDR2 YYREEE (reference sequence). The germline V and J ends were trimmed by 5 bases and 0 bases, with 12 bases remaining between them. This PCR relied on a set of 60 Vbeta primers and 13 Jbeta primers. Authors' data handling: Among the unique TCR beta chains that a later analysis counted, about 81 million in all, 10 million to 14 million were shared. Clones were sequenced by immunoSEQ multiplex PCR, and TCRdb holds only the in-frame ones, with some missing. From that table come the V and J calls and clone size; the DNA was used to work out D and trimming. The sample carries 120,000 or so clones, about two thirds recorded once.

The genes are TRBV5-4 and TRBJ2-7; no definite D call. Sequenced material: PBMCs. The receptor's source is a man aged 25 to 45 in good health and CMV-seronegative. CDR3 in DNA: TGTGCCAGCAGTACCGGGTTAAGCTCCTACGAGCAGTACTTC. It codes for CASSTGLSSYEQYF. The whole variable domain, filled in from reference TRBV5-4 and TRBJ2-7, reads ETGVTQSPTHLIKTRGQQVTLRCSSQSGHNTVSWYQQALGQGPQFIFQYYREEENGRGNFPPRFSGLQFPNYSSELNVNALELDDSALYLCASSTGLSSYEQYFGPGTRLTVT.